This T cell receptor (beta chain) was sequenced for a study of immune characterization of retroperitoneal liposarcoma. The CDR3 is made up of 11 amino acids. TCRdb re-analysed the PCR reads in MiXCR, keeping a single row per CDR3 protein. The repertoire holds roughly 9,800 distinct CDR3 sequences, with about 29% as singletons. By its share, this clonotype is medium-sized. Sequencing used tumor tissue. The clonotype comes from a male donor with retroperitoneal liposarcoma. This rearrangement joins TRBV12-3 or TRBV12-4 to TRBJ2-1; the D is unclear. The J call is doubtful: the DNA matches TRBJ2-7 better. Here the CDR3 reads CASSLEYEQYF. The CDR3 DNA reads TGTGCCAGCAGTTTAGAATACGAGCAGTACTTC.